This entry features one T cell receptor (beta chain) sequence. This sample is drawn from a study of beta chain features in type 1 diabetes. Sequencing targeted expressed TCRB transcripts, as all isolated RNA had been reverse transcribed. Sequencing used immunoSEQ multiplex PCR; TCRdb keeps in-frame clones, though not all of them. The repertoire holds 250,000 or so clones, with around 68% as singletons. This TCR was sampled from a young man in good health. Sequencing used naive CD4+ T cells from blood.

The CDR3 reads CAWSVLRAHNEQFF. Written as DNA, the CDR3 is TGTGCCTGGAGTGTATTACGAGCCCACAATGAGCAGTTCTTC. The V gene is TRBV30, the J gene TRBJ2-1, with D hard to call. Germline-derived CDR1 and CDR2 are GTSNPN and SVGIG (reference sequence). The CDR3 is made up of 14 amino acids. V lost 0 bases to trimming and J lost 5 bases, with 11 bases between them.